This TCR beta chain was observed in a study of regulatory T cells in long-lasting Graves disease (dated by TCRdb to the early 2020s). At the level of the whole study: Newly diagnosed Graves' disease patients had taken antithyroid drugs for less than 3 months. Patients with persistent Graves' disease were compared with patients with newly diagnosed Graves' disease using TCR sequencing and RNA sequencing of peripheral blood. A total of roughly 33 samples underwent TCR sequencing: 13 from persistent and roughly 20 from newly diagnosed Graves' disease patients. The study was registered as a clinical trial and conducted in China. The full study reports these points: Preferential use of TRBV28, TRBJ1-2 and TRBJ2-5 was observed in persistent disease, whereas TRBV20-1 and TRBJ2-1 were favored in newly diagnosed disease. The authors noted that the small sample size was a limitation that may lower accuracy. A larger number of public clonotypes was shared among persistent patients (around 3,000) than among newly diagnosed patients (around 880). Only peripheral blood was studied, because thyroid tissue, the primary lesion, was inaccessible. Persistent Graves' disease patients showed lower TCR Shannon entropy and fewer highly expanded clones than newly diagnosed patients, suggesting clonal expansion. Sequencing and analysis were limited to the TCR beta chain.

This clonotype was recorded at least ten times. This clone's antigen is unknown. No much larger clone is present one base from it, and per-base qualities are unavailable. The time point tag for this specimen amounts to: newly diagnosed GD, antithyroid drugs for less than 3 months. RNA was extracted from PBMCs in TRIzol for both TCR sequencing and RNA sequencing. The diagnosis of Graves' disease followed American Thyroid Association guidelines. Patients were recruited from an endocrinology department in Xi'an, China. Each patient gave approximately 9 milliliters of peripheral blood, collected in an EDTA anticoagulant tube. Ficoll Paque Plus density gradient separation was used to isolate PBMCs, and no further T cell sorting was performed. An Agilent 2100 Bioanalyzer and agarose gel were used to check RNA quality, while a NanoDrop 2000 measured RNA concentration. The receptor library was made with multiplex PCR. The sequencing machine was an Illumina HiSeq 4000. iRepertoire HTBI primers and Arm-PCR amplification of CDR3 regions were used to construct TCR beta libraries. Before sequencing, the PCR products went through gel purification. The published analysis was carried out like this. Gene usage analysis of CDR3 amino acid clonotypes used the 55 to 80 TRBV and more than 13 TRBJ segments found across samples. COPE and FqMerger were used to merge the filtered high-quality paired reads into contigs. BLAST was used to align contigs to IMGT TRBV, TRBD and TRBJ reference genes, with CDR3 defined following IMGT. Clonotypes above 0.1% frequency were classified as highly expanded clones. Repertoire diversity was measured by Shannon entropy, and V-J evenness by the Gini coefficient. A clonotype was considered public if more than one individual shared it. TCRdb itself trimmed the public reads at Q25 with fastp, ran MiXCR and retained productive beta chains. Rows are combined by CDR3 protein, so each entry shows the most common genes and DNA. These V and J calls are TCRdb output, not the study's own analysis. This sample is represented by over 350,000 distinct CDR3 sequences; approximately 14% of them were singletons. The ten largest clones represent about a sixth of the sample.

From the cysteine up to the phenylalanine, the CDR3 has a length of 12 residues. Just CDR3 DNA is preserved here, 36 bases in frame from base 1. V is cut by 1 base and J by 6 bases, and the space between the germline ends is 6 bases. CDR1 MGHRA and CDR2 YSYEKL are derived from the germline V gene. In addition, the sample was reused for a study of T cells in Graves' hyperthyroidism and ophthalmopathy. As the second paper documents: Stable Graves' hyperthyroidism was defined as the absence of progression to ophthalmopathy over 18 months of follow-up. Hyperthyroidism patients were newly diagnosed, had a disease duration of under 2 months, and were aged 18 to 65 years. Patients with uncontrolled infections, other autoimmune diseases, pregnancy or lactation were excluded. Diagnoses were established on the basis of clinical symptoms, serum thyroxine and TRAb, thyroid ultrasound, and orbital computed tomography. The TCR CDR3 was subjected to a first round of RT-PCR using the HTBI primer set and the Qiagen OneStep RT-PCR kit. Most expanded thyroid clonotypes (frequency above 0.001) were also detected in blood, suggesting blood repertoires may reflect thyroid immune responses. A 13 V-J signature model separated ophthalmopathy from stable hyperthyroidism, with about 88% sensitivity and 81.08% specificity in cross-validation and 80%/75% in testing. In validation, the model predicted progression to ophthalmopathy a median of 6.5 months before onset, with roughly 70% sensitivity and more than 72% specificity. To identify TCR V-J signatures that set the groups apart, the researchers used a discovery cohort of roughly 100 patients, made up of around 40 with Graves' ophthalmopathy and 55 to 65 with stable Graves' hyperthyroidism. Whether ophthalmopathy could be predicted prospectively was tested in an independent validation cohort made up of roughly 19 hyperthyroidism patients plus 17 patients who later progressed to ophthalmopathy. For training and testing, the roughly 100 patients in the discovery cohort were randomly divided in a 7:3 ratio. In more than 5 Graves' hyperthyroidism patients, the study also compared T-cell repertoires from thyroid tissue with T-cell repertoires from blood. Once sampling was done, hyperthyroidism patients were given methimazole at a starting dose of 30 mg daily, whereas ophthalmopathy patients were given high-dose intravenous methylprednisolone. Libraries were constructed in a second round of multiplex PCR, after which size selection and purification were performed. Libraries were sequenced paired-end with 100 bp reads on an Illumina HiSeq2000. SOAPnuke was used to process the raw data, throwing out any read that contained adapters or uncalled bases, had a mean Phred below 15, or lacked an exact constant-primer or identifier match. High-quality paired reads were merged with COPE v1.2.5, and unique nucleotide sequences were defined as clonotypes. MiTCR v1.1 was used to align clonotypes to the IMGT TRBV, TRBD and TRBJ reference segments. Analysis was restricted to V-J combinations with a frequency above 0.0001, which covered roughly 99% of repertoires. The TCS score was defined as the ratio of F50 (clonal expansion) to E x V (chaos), calculated using BLOSUM62-based TCRdist between CDR3 peptides within each V-J. Welch's t-statistics and random forest reduced 514 V-J features to about 13, which were used in a naive Bayes classifier (R e1071). No statistical method was used to set the sample size in advance, and investigators knew the group allocation. The paper reports TCR Vbeta CDR3 sequencing of approximately 140 peripheral blood samples: around 45 ophthalmopathy, over 70 hyperthyroidism and around 17 progressor patients.

The starting material was peripheral blood mononuclear cells (PBMCs), obtained at new diagnosis, from a patient treated with antithyroid drugs. The chain uses TRBV4-1 and TRBJ1-1; TRBD1 could be the D gene, as 5 bases match. The source is a woman in her forties or fifties with Graves disease. Donor details come from another sample of the same person, matched by shared clones. The CDR3 reads CASSQVGAEAFF. The nucleotide sequence is given as TGCGCCAGCAGCCAAGTAGGGGCTGAAGCTTTCTTT.